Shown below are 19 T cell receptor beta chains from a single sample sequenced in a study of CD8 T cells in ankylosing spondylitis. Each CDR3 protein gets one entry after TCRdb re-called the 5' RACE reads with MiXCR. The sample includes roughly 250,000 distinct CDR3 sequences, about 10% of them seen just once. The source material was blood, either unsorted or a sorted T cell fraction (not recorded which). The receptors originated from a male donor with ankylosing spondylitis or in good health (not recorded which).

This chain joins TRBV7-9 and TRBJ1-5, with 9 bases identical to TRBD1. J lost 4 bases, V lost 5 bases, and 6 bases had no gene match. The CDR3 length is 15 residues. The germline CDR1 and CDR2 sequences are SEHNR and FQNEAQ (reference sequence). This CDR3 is CASSRDRELNQPQHF. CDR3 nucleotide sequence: TGTGCCAGCAGCCGGGACAGGGAGCTGAATCAGCCCCAGCATTTT.

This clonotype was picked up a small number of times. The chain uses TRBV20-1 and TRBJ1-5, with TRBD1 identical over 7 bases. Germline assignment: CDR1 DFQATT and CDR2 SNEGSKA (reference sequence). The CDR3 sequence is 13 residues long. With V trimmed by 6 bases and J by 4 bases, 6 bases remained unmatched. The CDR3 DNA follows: TGCAGTGCGTGGACAGGCTCAAATCAGCCCCAGCATTTT. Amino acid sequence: CSAWTGSNQPQHF.

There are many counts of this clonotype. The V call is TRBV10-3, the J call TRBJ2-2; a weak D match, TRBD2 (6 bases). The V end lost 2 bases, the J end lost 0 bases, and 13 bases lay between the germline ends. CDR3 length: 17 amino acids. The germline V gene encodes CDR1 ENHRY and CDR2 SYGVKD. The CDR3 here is CAISEGAGPSNTGELFF. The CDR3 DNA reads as TGTGCCATCAGTGAGGGGGCGGGGCCGTCGAACACCGGGGAGCTGTTTTTT.

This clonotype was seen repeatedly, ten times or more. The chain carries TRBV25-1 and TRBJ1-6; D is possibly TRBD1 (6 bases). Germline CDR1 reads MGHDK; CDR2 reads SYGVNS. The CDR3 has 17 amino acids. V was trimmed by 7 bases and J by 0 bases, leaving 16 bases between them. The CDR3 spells CASTDSARSSYNSPLHF. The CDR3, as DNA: TGTGCCAGCACGGACAGTGCGAGGAGCTCCTATAATTCACCCCTCCACTTT.

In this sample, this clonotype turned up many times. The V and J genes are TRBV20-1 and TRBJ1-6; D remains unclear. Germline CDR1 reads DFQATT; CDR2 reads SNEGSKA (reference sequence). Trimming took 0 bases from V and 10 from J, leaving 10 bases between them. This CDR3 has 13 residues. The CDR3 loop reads CSARDPVDSPLHF. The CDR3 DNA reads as TGCAGTGCTAGAGATCCCGTCGACTCACCCCTCCACTTT.

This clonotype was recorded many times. As DNA, the CDR3 is TGTGCCAGCAGTTACGGGTCGGGACAGATGAACACTGAAGCTTTCTTT. Its translation: CASSYGSGQMNTEAFF. V and J are TRBV6-2 or TRBV6-3 and TRBJ1-1, with 7 bases aligning to TRBD1. The CDR3 covers 16 residues. The germline CDR1 and CDR2 sequences are MNHEY and SVGEGT. The ends lost 2 bases at V and 0 bases at J; junction bases unmatched: 6.

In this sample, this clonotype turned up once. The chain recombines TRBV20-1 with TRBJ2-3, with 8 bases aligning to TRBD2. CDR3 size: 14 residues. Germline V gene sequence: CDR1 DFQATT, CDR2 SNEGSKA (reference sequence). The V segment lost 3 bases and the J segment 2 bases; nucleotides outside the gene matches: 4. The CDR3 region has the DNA TGCAGTGCTAGCATAGCGGGGATCACAGATACGCAGTATTTT. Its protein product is CSASIAGITDTQYF.

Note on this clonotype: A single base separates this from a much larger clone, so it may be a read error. The CDR3 DNA reads TGTGCCAGCAGCCTCAGGACTGTTGGCGAGCAGTACTTC. Amino acids: CASSLRTVGEQYF. The rearrangement uses TRBV7-6 and TRBJ2-7, with D possibly TRBD2 on 5 matching bases. The CDR3 sequence is 13 residues long. V was trimmed by 5 bases and J by 6 bases, leaving 14 bases between them. Germline V gene sequence: CDR1 SGHVS, CDR2 FNYEAQ.

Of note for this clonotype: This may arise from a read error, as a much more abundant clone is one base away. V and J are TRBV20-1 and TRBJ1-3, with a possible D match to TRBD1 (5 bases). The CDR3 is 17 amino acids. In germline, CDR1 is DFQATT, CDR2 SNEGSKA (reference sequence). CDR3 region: CCARDLRDPYSGNTIYF. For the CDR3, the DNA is TGCTGTGCTAGAGATCTGAGGGACCCCTACTCTGGAAACACCATATATTTT.

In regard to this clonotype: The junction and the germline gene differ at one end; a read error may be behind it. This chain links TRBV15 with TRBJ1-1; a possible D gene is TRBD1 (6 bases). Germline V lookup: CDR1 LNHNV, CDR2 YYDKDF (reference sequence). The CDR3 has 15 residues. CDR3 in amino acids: CAASSGSTGTTEAFF. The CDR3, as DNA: TGTGCCGCCAGCAGCGGGAGTACAGGGACCACTGAAGCTTTCTTT. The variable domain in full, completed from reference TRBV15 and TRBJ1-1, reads DAMVIQNPRYQVTQFGKPVTLSCSQTLNHNVMYWYQQKSSQAPKLLFHYYDKDFNNEADTPDNFQSRRPNTSFCFLDIRSPGLGDTAMYLCAASSGSTGTTEAFFGQGTRLTVV.

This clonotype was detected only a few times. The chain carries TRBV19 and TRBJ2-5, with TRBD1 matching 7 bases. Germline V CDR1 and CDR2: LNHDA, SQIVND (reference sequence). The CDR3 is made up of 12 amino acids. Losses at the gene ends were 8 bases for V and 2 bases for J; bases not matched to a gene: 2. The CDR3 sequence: CASRQGQETQYF. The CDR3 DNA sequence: TGTGCCAGTCGACAGGGTCAAGAGACCCAGTACTTC. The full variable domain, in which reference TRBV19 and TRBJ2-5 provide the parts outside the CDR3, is DGGITQSPKYLFRKEGQNVTLSCEQNLNHDAMYWYRQDPGQGLRLIYYSQIVNDFQKGDIAEGYSVSREKKESFPLTVTSAQKNPTAFYLCASRQGQETQYFGPGTRLLVL.

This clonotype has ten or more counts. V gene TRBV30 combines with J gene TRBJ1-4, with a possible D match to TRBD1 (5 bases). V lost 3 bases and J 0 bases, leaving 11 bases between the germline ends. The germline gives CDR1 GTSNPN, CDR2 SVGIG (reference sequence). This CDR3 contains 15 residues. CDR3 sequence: CAWSLGTATNEKLFF. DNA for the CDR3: TGTGCCTGGAGCCTAGGGACGGCAACTAATGAAAAACTGTTTTTT.

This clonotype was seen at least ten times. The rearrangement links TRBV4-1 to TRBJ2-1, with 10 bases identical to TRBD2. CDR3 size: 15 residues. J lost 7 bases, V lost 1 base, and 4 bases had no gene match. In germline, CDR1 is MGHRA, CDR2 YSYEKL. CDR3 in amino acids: CASSQGLAGENEQFF. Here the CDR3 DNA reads TGCGCCAGCAGCCAAGGGCTAGCGGGAGAAAATGAGCAGTTCTTC.

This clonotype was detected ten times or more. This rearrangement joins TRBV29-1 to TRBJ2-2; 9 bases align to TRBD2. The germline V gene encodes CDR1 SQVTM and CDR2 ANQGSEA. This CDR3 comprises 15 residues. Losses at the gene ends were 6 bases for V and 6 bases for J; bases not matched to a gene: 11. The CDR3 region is CSVGGGARGAGELFF. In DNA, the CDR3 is TGCAGCGTAGGCGGGGGGGCTCGGGGCGCCGGGGAGCTGTTTTTT.

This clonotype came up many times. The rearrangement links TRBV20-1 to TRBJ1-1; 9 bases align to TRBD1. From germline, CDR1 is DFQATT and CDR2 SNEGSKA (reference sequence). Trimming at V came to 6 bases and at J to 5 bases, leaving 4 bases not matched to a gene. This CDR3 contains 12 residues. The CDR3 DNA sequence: TGCAGTGCAACCGACAGGGGGACTGAAGCTTTCTTT. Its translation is CSATDRGTEAFF.

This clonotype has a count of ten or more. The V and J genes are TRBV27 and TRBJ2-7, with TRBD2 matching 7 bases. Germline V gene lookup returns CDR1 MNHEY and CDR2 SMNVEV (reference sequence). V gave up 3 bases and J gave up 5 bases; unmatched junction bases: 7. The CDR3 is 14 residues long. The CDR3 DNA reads TGTGCCAGCAGTTTGGGGGGGGTGTTGAACGAGCAGTACTTC. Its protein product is CASSLGGVLNEQYF.

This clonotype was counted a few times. The DNA for the CDR3 is TGTGCCAGCAGGACCTTTAGCAATCAGCCCCAGCATTTT. Encoded protein: CASRTFSNQPQHF. This sequence joins TRBV2 and TRBJ1-5; D unclear. The CDR3 consists of 13 residues. The germline V gene has CDR1 SNHLY and CDR2 FYNNEI. V gave up 6 bases and J gave up 0 bases, with 6 bases separating them.

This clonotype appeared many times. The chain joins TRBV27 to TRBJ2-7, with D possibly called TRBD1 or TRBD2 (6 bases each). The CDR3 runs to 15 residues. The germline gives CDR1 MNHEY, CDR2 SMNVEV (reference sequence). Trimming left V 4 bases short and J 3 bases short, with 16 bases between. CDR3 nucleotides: TGTGCCAGCAGTTCTTACAGGGAGGAGGACTACGAGCAGTACTTC. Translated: CASSSYREEDYEQYF.

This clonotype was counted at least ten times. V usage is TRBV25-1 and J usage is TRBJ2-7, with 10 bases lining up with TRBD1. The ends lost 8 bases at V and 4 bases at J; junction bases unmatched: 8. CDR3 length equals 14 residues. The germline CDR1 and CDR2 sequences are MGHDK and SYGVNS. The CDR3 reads CASVQGQGSYEQYF. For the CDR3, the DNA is TGTGCCAGCGTCCAGGGACAGGGGTCTTACGAGCAGTACTTC.